This T cell receptor beta chain derives from a study of shared clonotypes between healthy human individuals. Study conclusions and caveats: A few donors had roughly 5.2% of their naive CD4 clonotypes in common.

As regards this clone: What it binds is not known.

It was CD45RO-negative cells, positively selected for CCR7, that made up naive CD8 cells, with terminally differentiated effector memory CD45RA+ cells excluded. HIV-negative, healthy adults without recent acute infections or vaccinations were the donors. Sequenced by immunoSEQ multiplex PCR; TCRdb stores in-frame clones only, minus some. The repertoire holds around 1,900,000 clones, with around 95% as singletons. After removal of 1 base from V and 6 bases from J, the junction contained 13 bases not matched to a gene. The germline V gene encodes CDR1 SGHDN and CDR2 FVKESK. This CDR3 comprises 17 residues.

Sequenced sample: naive CD8+ T cells from PBMCs. The chain is built from TRBV14 and TRBJ2-5; TRBD1 aligns across 8 bases. This receptor was taken from a man younger than 35 in good health. Some clones in this sample may be carry-over from other donors' samples. The CDR3 loop is CASSQGPSTGEIKTQYF. CDR3 nucleotides: TGTGCCAGCAGCCAAGGGCCCTCGACAGGGGAAATCAAGACCCAGTACTTC.